The sequence of this T cell receptor (beta chain) was determined in a study of blood T cell repertoires in COVID-19. Across the study: Specimens from acute and convalescent COVID-19 originated in the United States, Italy and Spain. T cells, B-cell-depleted T cells, or PBMCs supplied cDNA or gDNA.

CDR3 length equals 16 residues. V was clipped by 0 bases and J by 0 bases; unmatched bases: 4. Germline V gene sequence: CDR1 SGDLS, CDR2 YYNGEE. Participant reports of clinical history set cohort assignment. Two negative PCRs, clearance, or symptom resolution were required of recovered Cohort 3 donors. Generated by immunoSEQ multiplex PCR, the TCRdb table keeps only in-frame clones and is missing some. The top ten hold more than 5% of the sample, which has some 150,000 clones, just under 85% seen once. The chain has TRBV9 and TRBJ2-5, with 8 bases matching TRBD2. The sample comprised PBMCs or T cells enriched from blood (not recorded which). The source is a woman in her 40s who had recovered from COVID-19. The CDR3 is CASSVGPGGYQETQYF. CDR3 in DNA: TGTGCCAGCAGCGTAGGTCCGGGGGGGTACCAAGAGACCCAGTACTTC.